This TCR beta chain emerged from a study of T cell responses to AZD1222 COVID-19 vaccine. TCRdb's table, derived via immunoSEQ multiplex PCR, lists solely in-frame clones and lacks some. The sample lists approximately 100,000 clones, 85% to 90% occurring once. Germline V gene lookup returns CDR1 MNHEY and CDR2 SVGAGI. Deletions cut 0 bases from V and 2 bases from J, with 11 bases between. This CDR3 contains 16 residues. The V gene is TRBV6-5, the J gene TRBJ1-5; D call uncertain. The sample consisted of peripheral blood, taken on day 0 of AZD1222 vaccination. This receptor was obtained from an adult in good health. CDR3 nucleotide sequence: TGTGCCAGCAGTTACTCTTGGGATTTTGGCAATCAGCCCCAGCATTTT. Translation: CASSYSWDFGNQPQHF.